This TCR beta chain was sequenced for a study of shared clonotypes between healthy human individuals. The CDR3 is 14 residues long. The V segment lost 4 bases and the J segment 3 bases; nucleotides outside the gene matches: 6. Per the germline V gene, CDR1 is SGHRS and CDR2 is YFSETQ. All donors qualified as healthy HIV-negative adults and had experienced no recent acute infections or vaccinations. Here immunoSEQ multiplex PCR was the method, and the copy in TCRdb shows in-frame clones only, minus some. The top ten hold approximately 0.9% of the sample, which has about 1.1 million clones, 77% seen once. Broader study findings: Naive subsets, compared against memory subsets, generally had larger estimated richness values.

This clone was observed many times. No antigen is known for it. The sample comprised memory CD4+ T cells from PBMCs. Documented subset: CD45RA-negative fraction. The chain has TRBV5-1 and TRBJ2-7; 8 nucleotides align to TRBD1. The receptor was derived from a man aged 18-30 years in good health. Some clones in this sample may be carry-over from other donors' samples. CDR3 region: CASSTAQGGYEQYF. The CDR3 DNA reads TGCGCCAGCAGCACAGCACAGGGGGGCTACGAGCAGTACTTC.